This TCR beta chain was recovered during a study of PD-1 blockade in classical Hodgkin lymphoma. Whole-study context: Nivolumab 3 mg/kg was given intravenously every 2 weeks. Findings of the study overall: Whoever responded completely had baseline diversity much like that seen in newly diagnosed patients. The causes of the repertoire differences, possibly disease activity or prior therapy, remain undefined.

The time point was: cycle 4 day 1 (C4D1), after 5 to 7 weeks of nivolumab. In every patient, relapse followed autologous stem cell transplantation, while exposure to brentuximab vedotin differed. The V gene lost 4 bases and the J gene lost 7 bases, with 11 bases spanning the gap. Germline values: CDR1 SEHNR, CDR2 FQNEAQ (reference sequence). The CDR3 spans 12 residues. Clones were read by immunoSEQ multiplex PCR, and TCRdb kept only the in-frame ones, dropping some. This repertoire shows approximately 100,000 clones, under 85% found once; its top ten account for 15% to 20%. Worth noting for this clone: The antigen is unknown.

The rearrangement joins TRBV7-9 to TRBJ2-7; D remains unclear. The sample here was peripheral blood mononuclear cells (PBMCs), taken before the fourth cycle of nivolumab. The TCR comes from a human donor with classical Hodgkin lymphoma. CDR3 residues: CASSSRSREQYF. DNA for the CDR3: TGTGCCAGCAGCTCCCGTTCTCGGGAGCAGTACTTC.